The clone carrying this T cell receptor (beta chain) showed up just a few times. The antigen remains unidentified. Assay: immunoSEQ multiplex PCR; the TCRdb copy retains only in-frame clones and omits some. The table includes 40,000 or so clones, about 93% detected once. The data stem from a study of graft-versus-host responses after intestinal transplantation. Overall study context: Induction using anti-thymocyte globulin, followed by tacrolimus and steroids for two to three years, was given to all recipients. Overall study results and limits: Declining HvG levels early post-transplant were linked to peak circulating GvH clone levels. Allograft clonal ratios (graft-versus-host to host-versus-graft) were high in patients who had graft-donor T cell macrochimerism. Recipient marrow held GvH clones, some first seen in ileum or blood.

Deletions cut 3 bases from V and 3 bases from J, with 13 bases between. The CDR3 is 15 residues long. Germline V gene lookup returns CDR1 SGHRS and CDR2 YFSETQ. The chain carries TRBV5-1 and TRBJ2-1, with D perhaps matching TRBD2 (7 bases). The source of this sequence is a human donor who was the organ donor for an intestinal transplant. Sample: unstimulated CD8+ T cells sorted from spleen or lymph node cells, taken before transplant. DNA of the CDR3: TGCGCCAGCAGCTGGGAGGGGGGGTACTACAATGAGCAGTTCTTC. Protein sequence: CASSWEGGYYNEQFF.